This T cell receptor beta chain was retrieved from a study of identical twins. Whole-study findings and limits: There were fewer insertions in abundant cord blood beta clonotypes, but memory repertoires showed no such pattern. Cross-sectional statistical analysis was relied on for the conclusions, without the same donors being followed. Out-of-frame alpha sequences common to twins were enriched for low generation probability.

Through template switching, a universal primer site was introduced, and the cDNA contained unique molecular identifiers. MiXCR, applied by TCRdb to the 5' RACE reads, yields one record per CDR3 protein. The sample has some 600,000 distinct CDR3 sequences; under 8.5% are singletons. Of note for this clonotype: The antigen is not known.

This CDR3 is built from 14 residues. Deletions cut 4 bases from V and 1 base from J, with 10 bases between. Looked up from germline, CDR1 is SNHLY and CDR2 is FYNNEI. These data also formed part of another study, on yellow fever vaccine responses in identical twins.

The specimen was PBMCs. This receptor was identified in a woman aged 18-30 years in good health. V is TRBV2 and J is TRBJ1-1, with unresolved D. The CDR3 DNA reads as TGTGCCAGCAGTGTGGTTGAGTCGAACACTGAAGCTTTCTTT. This sequence encodes CASSVVESNTEAFF.